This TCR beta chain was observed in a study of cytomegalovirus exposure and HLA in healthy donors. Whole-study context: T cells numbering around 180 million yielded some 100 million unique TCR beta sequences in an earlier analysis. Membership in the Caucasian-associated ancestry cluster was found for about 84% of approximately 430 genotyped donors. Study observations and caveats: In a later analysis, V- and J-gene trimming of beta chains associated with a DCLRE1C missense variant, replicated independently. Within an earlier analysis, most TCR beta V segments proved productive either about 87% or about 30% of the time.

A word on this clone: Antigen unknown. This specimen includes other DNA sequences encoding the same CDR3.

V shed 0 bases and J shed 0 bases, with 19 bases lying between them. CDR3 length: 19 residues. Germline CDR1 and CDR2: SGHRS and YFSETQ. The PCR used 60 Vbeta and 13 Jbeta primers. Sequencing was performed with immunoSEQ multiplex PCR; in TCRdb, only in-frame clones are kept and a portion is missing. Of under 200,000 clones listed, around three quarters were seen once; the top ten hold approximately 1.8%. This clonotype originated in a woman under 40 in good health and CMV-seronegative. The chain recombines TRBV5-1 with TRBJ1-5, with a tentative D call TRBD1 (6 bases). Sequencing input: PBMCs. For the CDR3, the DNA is TGCGCCAGCAGCTTGGCCCCACTCACGACAGGCTATAGCAATCAGCCCCAGCATTTT. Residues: CASSLAPLTTGYSNQPQHF.